The 9 T cell receptor beta chains in this list originate from one sample, sequenced in a study of blood T cell repertoires in COVID-19. Profiled with immunoSEQ multiplex PCR; TCRdb holds only in-frame clones, not every one. The sample includes just over 20,000 clones, around 84% of them seen just once. The sequenced sample consisted of peripheral blood. The receptor source for this set is a man aged 45-65 years with active COVID-19.

The rearrangement joins TRBV5-1 to TRBJ2-5, with 7 bases identical to TRBD1. The J segment lost 5 bases and the V segment lost 1 base, leaving 5 bases of the junction unmatched. This CDR3 has 14 amino acids. Germline V gene sequence: CDR1 SGHRS, CDR2 YFSETQ. Here the CDR3 reads CASSLQGERETQYF. CDR3 DNA sequence: TGCGCCAGCAGCTTGCAGGGGGAAAGGGAGACCCAGTACTTC.

This clone turned up a few times. The chain employs TRBV7-2 and TRBJ1-1, with D hard to call. Trimming left V 5 bases short and J 3 bases short, with 10 bases between. CDR3 length: 13 amino acids. Germline CDR1 and CDR2: SGHTA and FQGNSA. CDR3 sequence reads: CASSVQRYTEAFF. The CDR3 DNA reads TGTGCCAGCAGCGTACAGAGATACACTGAAGCTTTCTTT.

This clone was recorded a few times. The chain links TRBV7-9 to TRBJ1-3, with TRBD1 matching 8 bases. Germline V gene lookup returns CDR1 SEHNR and CDR2 FQNEAQ (reference sequence). V trimming: 5 bases; J trimming: 2 bases; junction bases outside the gene matches: 5. This CDR3 has 15 residues. The CDR3: CASSRDRMPGNTIYF. CDR3 DNA sequence: TGTGCCAGCAGCCGGGACAGGATGCCTGGAAACACCATATATTTT. The whole variable domain, remainder taken from reference TRBV7-9 and TRBJ1-3, is DTGVSQNPRHKITKRGQNVTFRCDPISEHNRLYWYRQTLGQGPEFLTYFQNEAQLEKSRLLSDRFSAERPKGSFSTLEIQRTEQGDSAMYLCASSRDRMPGNTIYFGEGSWLTVV.

V and J are TRBV18 and TRBJ1-6; D gene uncertain. Germline loops: CDR1 KGHSH, CDR2 LQKENI. The CDR3 has 14 residues. Trimming cost V 6 bases and J 8 bases, with 14 bases left between them. The CDR3 loop reads CASSQGGIDSPLHF. CDR3 DNA: TGTGCCAGCTCCCAAGGAGGTATTGATTCACCCCTCCACTTT.

This sequence joins TRBV19 and TRBJ1-1, with TRBD1 matching over 9 bases. V was clipped by 5 bases and J by 7 bases; unmatched bases: 8. CDR3 length equals 14 residues. Germline V gene lookup returns CDR1 LNHDA and CDR2 SQIVND (reference sequence). CDR3 amino acids: CASSLTGGMGEAFF. DNA for the CDR3: TGTGCCAGTAGTCTAACAGGGGGCATGGGTGAAGCTTTCTTT. Supplemented by reference TRBV19 and TRBJ1-1, the full variable domain reads DGGITQSPKYLFRKEGQNVTLSCEQNLNHDAMYWYRQDPGQGLRLIYYSQIVNDFQKGDIAEGYSVSREKKESFPLTVTSAQKNPTAFYLCASSLTGGMGEAFFGQGTRLTVV.

V and J are TRBV29-1 and TRBJ2-3; tentative D call: TRBD2 (6 bases). The CDR3 loop spans 14 amino acids. Trimming removed 7 bases from V and 1 base from J, with 15 bases in between. Germline V gene lookup returns CDR1 SQVTM and CDR2 ANQGSEA. The CDR3 region has the DNA TGCAGCGCTTTCGGGGGTGGTGGCACAGATACGCAGTATTTT. Amino acids: CSAFGGGGTDTQYF.

In DNA form, the CDR3 reads TGTGCCAGCAGCCAGGGACTAGCGAGCTCCTACGAGCAGTACTTC. Its protein product is CASSQGLASSYEQYF. V and J are TRBV6-5 and TRBJ2-7, with 10 nucleotides matching TRBD2. CDR1 MNHEY and CDR2 SVGAGI come from the germline V gene. The CDR3 has 15 residues. J gave up 0 bases and V 6 bases, and 5 bases lay outside the gene matches.

This sequence joins TRBV27 and TRBJ2-5; 9 nucleotides agree with TRBD1. CDR3 length: 15 residues. CDR1 and CDR2 (germline): MNHEY, SMNVEV (reference sequence). V gave up 4 bases and J gave up 4 bases; unmatched junction bases: 7. The CDR3 nucleotides read TGTGCCAGCAGTTCGGACAGGGGAATGGGAGAGACCCAGTACTTC. Protein sequence: CASSSDRGMGETQYF.

The V call is TRBV27, the J call TRBJ1-2; TRBD1 matches at 7 bases. The CDR3 is made up of 14 amino acids. V was clipped by 4 bases and J by 7 bases; unmatched bases: 9. Germline V gene lookup returns CDR1 MNHEY and CDR2 SMNVEV (reference sequence). The chain's CDR3 is CASSYRGVSFGYTF. The CDR3 DNA follows: TGTGCCAGCAGTTACAGGGGAGTTTCCTTTGGCTACACCTTC.